Given below is one T cell receptor beta chain in context. The data originate from a study of blood T cell repertoires in COVID-19. In the study overall: From T cells, B-cell-depleted T cells, or PBMCs came the material, which was cDNA or gDNA.

Original processing methods: It was from reference gene primer amplification that nucleated cell counts were estimated. The method was immunoSEQ multiplex PCR; TCRdb's version includes in-frame clones alone and lacks a portion of them. That table is the source of V, J and clone size, and D and trimming were worked out from the DNA. The sample lists roughly 70,000 clones, around nine tenths occurring once. There are 15 residues in the CDR3. V shed 2 bases and J 7 bases; nucleotides not matched to a gene: 6. CDR1 is SNHLY, CDR2 FYNNEI, per germline. Enrolled during active infection, Seattle patients were then followed longitudinally.

The chain uses TRBV2 and TRBJ2-1; 9 bases align to TRBD1. The source of this sequence is a man at least 80 years old with COVID-19, enrolled during active disease. The sequenced material came from peripheral blood. CDR3 nucleotide sequence: TGTGCCAGCAGTGAACTGGACAGGGGTAGTAATGAGCAGTTCTTC. Amino acids: CASSELDRGSNEQFF.